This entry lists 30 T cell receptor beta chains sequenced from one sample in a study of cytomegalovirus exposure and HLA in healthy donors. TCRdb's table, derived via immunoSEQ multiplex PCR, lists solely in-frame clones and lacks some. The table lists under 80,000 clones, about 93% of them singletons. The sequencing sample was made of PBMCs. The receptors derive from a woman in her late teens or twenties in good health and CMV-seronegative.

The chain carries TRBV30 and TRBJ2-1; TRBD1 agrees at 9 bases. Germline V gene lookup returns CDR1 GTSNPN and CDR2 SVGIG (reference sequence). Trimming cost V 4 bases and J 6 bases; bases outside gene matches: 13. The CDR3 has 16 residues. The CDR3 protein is CAWTWASGTGPNEQFF. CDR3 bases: TGTGCCTGGACGTGGGCCTCCGGGACAGGGCCCAATGAGCAGTTCTTC.

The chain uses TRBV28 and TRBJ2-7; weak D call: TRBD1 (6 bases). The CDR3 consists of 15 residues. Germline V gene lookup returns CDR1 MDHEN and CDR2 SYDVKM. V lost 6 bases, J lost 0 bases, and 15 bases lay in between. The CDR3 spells CASRAPGHTSYEQYF. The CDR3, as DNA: TGTGCCAGCAGGGCCCCGGGACACACCTCCTACGAGCAGTACTTC.

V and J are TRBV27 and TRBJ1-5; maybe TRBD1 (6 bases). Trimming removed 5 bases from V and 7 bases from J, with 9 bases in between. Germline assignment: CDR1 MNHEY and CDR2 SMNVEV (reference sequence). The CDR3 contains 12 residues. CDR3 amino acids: CASSQGQQPQHF. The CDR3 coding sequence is TGTGCCAGCAGTCAAGGACAGCAGCCCCAGCATTTT.

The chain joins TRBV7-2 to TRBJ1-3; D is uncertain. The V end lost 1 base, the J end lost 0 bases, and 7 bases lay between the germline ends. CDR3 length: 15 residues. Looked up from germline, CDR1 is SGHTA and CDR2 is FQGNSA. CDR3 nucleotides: TGTGCCAGCAGCTTAGATGCGAGCTCTGGAAACACCATATATTTT. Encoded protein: CASSLDASSGNTIYF.

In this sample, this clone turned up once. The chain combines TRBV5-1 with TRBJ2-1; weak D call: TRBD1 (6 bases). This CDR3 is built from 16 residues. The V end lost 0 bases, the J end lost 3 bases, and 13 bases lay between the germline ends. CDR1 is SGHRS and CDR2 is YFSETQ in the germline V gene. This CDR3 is CASSLGGLSYYNEQFF. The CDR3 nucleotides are TGCGCCAGCAGCTTGGGGGGGCTGAGTTACTACAATGAGCAGTTCTTC. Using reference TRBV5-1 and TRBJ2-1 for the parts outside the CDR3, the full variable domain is KAGVTQTPRYLIKTRGQQVTLSCSPISGHRSVSWYQQTPGQGLQFLFEYFSETQRNKGNFPGRFSGRQFSNSRSEMNVSTLELGDSALYLCASSLGGLSYYNEQFFGPGTRLTVL.

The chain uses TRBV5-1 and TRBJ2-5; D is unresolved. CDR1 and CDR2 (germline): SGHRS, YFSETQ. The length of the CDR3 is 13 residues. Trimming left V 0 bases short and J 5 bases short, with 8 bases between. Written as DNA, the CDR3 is TGCGCCAGCAGCTTGGCTCCGGGTGAGACCCAGTACTTC. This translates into CASSLAPGETQYF.

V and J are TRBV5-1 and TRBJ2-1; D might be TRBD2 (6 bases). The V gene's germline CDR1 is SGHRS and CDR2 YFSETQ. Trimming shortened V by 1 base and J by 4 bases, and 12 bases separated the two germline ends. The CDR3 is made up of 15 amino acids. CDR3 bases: TGCGCCAGCAGCTTGATGCCTAGCGAATACAATGAGCAGTTCTTC. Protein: CASSLMPSEYNEQFF. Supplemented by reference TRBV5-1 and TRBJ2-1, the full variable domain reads KAGVTQTPRYLIKTRGQQVTLSCSPISGHRSVSWYQQTPGQGLQFLFEYFSETQRNKGNFPGRFSGRQFSNSRSEMNVSTLELGDSALYLCASSLMPSEYNEQFFGPGTRLTVL.

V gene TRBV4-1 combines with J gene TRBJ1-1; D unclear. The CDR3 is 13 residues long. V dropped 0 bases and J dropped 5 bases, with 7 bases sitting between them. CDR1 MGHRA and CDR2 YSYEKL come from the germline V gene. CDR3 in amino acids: CASSQDPGTEAFF. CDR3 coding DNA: TGCGCCAGCAGCCAAGATCCGGGAACTGAAGCTTTCTTT.

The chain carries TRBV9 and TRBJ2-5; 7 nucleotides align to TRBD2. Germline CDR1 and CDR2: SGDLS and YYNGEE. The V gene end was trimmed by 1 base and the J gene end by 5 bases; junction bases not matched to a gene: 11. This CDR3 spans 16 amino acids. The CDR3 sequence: CASSVKVQAGLETQYF. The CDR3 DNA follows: TGTGCCAGCAGCGTAAAGGTTCAAGCGGGATTGGAGACCCAGTACTTC.

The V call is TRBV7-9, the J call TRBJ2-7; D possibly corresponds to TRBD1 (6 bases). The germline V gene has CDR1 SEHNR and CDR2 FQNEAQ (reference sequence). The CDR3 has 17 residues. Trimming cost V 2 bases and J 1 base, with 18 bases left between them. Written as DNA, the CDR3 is TGTGCCAGCAGCTTATATAAAGGGCAGGGGATGTCCTACGAGCAGTACTTC. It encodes CASSLYKGQGMSYEQYF.

For the CDR3, the DNA is TGTGCCTGGACTCCTAGCGGGAGGGCCGGGTTGGATGAGCAGTTCTTC. The encoded protein is CAWTPSGRAGLDEQFF. The chain carries TRBV30 and TRBJ2-1; TRBD2 aligns across 12 bases. Germline CDR1 and CDR2: GTSNPN and SVGIG (reference sequence). After removal of 4 bases from V and 8 bases from J, the junction contained 12 bases not matched to a gene. This CDR3 contains 16 residues.

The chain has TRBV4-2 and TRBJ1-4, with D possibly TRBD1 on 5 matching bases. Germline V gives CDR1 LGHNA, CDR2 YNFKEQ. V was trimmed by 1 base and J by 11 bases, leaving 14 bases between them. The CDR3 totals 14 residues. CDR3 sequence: CASSQGQQREKLFF. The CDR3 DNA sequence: TGTGCCAGCAGCCAAGGACAGCAGCGGGAGAAACTGTTTTTT.

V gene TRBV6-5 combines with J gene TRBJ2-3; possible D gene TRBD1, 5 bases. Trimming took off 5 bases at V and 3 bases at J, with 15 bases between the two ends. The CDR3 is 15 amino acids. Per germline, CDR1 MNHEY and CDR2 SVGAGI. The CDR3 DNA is TGTGCCAGCAGTCCCCTGACAGAAGGGACAGATACGCAGTATTTT. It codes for CASSPLTEGTDTQYF.

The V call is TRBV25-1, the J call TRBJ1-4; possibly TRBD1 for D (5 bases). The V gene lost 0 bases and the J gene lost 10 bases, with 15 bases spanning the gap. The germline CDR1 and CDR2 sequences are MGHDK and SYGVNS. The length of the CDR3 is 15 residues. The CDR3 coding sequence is TGTGCCAGCAGTGAATACCAGGGCGGCCGAGGAAAACTGTTTTTT. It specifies CASSEYQGGRGKLFF.

This CDR3 is CASSGIPGQGTYEQYF. The CDR3 nucleotides are TGTGCCAGCAGTGGCATTCCGGGACAGGGTACTTACGAGCAGTACTTC. The gene calls are TRBV25-1 and TRBJ2-7; 9 nucleotides line up with TRBD1. The V gene's germline CDR1 is MGHDK and CDR2 SYGVNS. Trimming cost V 4 bases and J 4 bases; bases outside gene matches: 11. This CDR3 has 16 residues.

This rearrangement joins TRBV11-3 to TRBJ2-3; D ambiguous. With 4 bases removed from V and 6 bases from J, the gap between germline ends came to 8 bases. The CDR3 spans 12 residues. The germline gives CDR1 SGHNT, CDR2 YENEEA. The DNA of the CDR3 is TGTGCCAGCAGCTCCCCTAGGGATACGCAGTATTTT. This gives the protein CASSSPRDTQYF.

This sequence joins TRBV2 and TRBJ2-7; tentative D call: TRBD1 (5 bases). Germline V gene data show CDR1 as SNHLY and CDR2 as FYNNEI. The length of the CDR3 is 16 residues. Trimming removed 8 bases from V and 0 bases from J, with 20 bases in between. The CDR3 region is CASQEDNSAPSYEQYF. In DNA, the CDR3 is TGTGCCAGCCAAGAGGACAACTCCGCCCCCTCCTACGAGCAGTACTTC.

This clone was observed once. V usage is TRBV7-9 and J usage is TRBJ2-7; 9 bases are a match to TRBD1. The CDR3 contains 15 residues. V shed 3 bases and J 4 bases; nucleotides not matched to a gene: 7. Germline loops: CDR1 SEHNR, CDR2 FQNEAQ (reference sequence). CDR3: CASSLGQGTGYEQYF. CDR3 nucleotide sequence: TGTGCCAGCAGCTTGGGGCAGGGGACAGGGTACGAGCAGTACTTC.

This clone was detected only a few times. Here the CDR3 reads CASSEADSGGDTQYF. CDR3 DNA sequence: TGTGCCAGCAGTGAAGCCGATAGCGGGGGAGATACGCAGTATTTT. The chain joins TRBV6-1 to TRBJ2-3; 9 bases agree with TRBD2. Per the germline V gene, CDR1 is MNHNS and CDR2 is SASEGT. The trim removed 0 bases at V and 5 bases at J, leaving 3 bases unmatched. This CDR3 region has 15 residues.

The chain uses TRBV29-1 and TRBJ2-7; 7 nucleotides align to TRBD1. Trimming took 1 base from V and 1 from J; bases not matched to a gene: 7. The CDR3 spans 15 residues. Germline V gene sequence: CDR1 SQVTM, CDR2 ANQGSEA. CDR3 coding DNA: TGCAGCGTTGAAGTTTACAGGGGCGATTCCTACGAGCAGTACTTC. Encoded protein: CSVEVYRGDSYEQYF.

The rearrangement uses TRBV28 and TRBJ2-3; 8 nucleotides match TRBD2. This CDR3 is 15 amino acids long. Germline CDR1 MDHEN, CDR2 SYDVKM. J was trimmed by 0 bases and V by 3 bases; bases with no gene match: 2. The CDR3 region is CASSFSGISTDTQYF. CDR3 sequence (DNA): TGTGCCAGCAGTTTTAGCGGGATTAGCACAGATACGCAGTATTTT.

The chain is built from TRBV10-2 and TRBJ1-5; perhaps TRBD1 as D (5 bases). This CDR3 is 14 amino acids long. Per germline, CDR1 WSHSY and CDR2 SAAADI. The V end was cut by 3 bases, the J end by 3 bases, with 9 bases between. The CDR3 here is CASSESGSNQPQHF. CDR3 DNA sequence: TGCGCCAGCAGTGAATCAGGGTCCAATCAGCCCCAGCATTTT.

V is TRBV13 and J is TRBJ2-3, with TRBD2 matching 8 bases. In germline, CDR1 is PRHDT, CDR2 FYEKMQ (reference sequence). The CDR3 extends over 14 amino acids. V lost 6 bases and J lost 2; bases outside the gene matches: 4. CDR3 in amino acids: CASRTGGYTDTQYF. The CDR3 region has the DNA TGTGCCAGCAGGACGGGGGGGTACACAGATACGCAGTATTTT.

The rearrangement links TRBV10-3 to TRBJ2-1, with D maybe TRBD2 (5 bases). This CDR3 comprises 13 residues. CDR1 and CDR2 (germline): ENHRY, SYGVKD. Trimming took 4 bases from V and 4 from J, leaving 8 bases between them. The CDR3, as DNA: TGTGCCATCAGTGCCGGGATGTACAATGAGCAGTTCTTC. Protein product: CAISAGMYNEQFF.

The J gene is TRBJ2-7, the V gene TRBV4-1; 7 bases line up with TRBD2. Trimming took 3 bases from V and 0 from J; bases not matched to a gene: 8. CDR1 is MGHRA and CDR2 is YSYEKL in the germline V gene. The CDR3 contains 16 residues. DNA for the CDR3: TGCGCCAGCAGCCAGCCAAGGGCGGGGGTCTCCTACGAGCAGTACTTC. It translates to CASSQPRAGVSYEQYF.

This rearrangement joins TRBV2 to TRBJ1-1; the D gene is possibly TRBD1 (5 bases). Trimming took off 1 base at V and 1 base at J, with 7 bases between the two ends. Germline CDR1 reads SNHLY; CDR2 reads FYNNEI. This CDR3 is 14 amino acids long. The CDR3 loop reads CASSEGQGNTEAFF. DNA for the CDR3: TGTGCCAGCAGTGAAGGGCAGGGGAACACTGAAGCTTTCTTT.

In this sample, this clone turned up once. The CDR3 here is CASSQGTGLSEQFF. CDR3 bases: TGTGCCAGCAGCCAAGGGACAGGGTTAAGCGAGCAGTTCTTC. V and J are TRBV4-2 and TRBJ2-1; 8 nucleotides line up with TRBD1. The CDR3 is 14 residues long. Germline-derived CDR1 and CDR2 are LGHNA and YNFKEQ. J lost 10 bases, V lost 1 base, and 6 bases had no gene match.

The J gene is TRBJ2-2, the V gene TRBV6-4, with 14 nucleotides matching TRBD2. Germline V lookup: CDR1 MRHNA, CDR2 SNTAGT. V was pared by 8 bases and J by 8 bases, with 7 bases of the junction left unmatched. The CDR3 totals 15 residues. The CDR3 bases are TGTGCCAGCGGACGACTAGCGGGGGGGCTAGGGGAGCTGTTTTTT. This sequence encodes CASGRLAGGLGELFF.

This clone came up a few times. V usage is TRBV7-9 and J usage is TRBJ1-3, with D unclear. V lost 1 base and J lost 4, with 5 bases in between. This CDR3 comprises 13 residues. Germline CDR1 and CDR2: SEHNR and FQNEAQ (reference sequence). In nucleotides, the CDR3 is TGTGCCAGCAGCTTAGGCAGGGGAAACACCATATATTTT. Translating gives CASSLGRGNTIYF.

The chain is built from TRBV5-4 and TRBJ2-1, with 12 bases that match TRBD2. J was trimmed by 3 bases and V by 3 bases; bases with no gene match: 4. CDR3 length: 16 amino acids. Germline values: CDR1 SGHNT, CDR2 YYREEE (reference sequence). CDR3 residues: CASSSRTSGVYNEQFF. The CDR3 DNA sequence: TGTGCCAGCAGCTCGAGGACTAGCGGGGTCTACAATGAGCAGTTCTTC.